A selection of T cell receptor beta chains follows, all from one sample in a study of tumor-infiltrating lymphocytes in primary liver carcinoma. TCRdb itself ran the multiplex PCR reads through MiXCR, one entry per CDR3 protein. This table holds roughly 330,000 distinct CDR3 sequences, around three fifths found once. Sequenced sample: peripheral blood. Receptor source: a man aged 35-49 years with primary liver carcinoma and hepatitis B virus infection. Both conserved end residues are part of each CDR3. D genes are given only for firm matches. Clone size appears in some rows only: once, few, many, or a class for an expanded clone.

v_gene,j_gene,d_gene,abundance,CDR3nt,CDR3aa
TRBV6-2/TRBV6-3,TRBJ1-6,NA,once,TGTGCCAGCAGTTACGTCGGGACATACGATAGTTCACCCATCCACTTT,CASSYVGTYDSSPIHF
TRBV5-1,TRBJ2-1,TRBD1,NA,TGCGCCAGCGGACAGACAGGGAACCACAATGAGCAGTTCTTC,CASGQTGNHNEQFF
TRBV10-3,TRBJ1-1,TRBD1,few,TGTGCCATCAGTGAAGTACAGGGGGCTGGGACTGAAGCTTTCTTT,CAISEVQGAGTEAFF
TRBV5-4,TRBJ2-7,TRBD2,NA,TGTGCCAGCAGTCGTCCGGGACTAGCACCGTTGGAGCAGTACTTC,CASSRPGLAPLEQYF
TRBV11-2,TRBJ2-1,NA,NA,TGTGCCAGCTCGAGGTGGGGGAACTCCTACAATGGGCAGTTCTTC,CASSRWGNSYNGQFF
TRBV5-5,TRBJ2-5,TRBD2,NA,TGTGCCAGCACCATACTAGCGGCCCAAGAGACCCAGTACTTC,CASTILAAQETQYF
TRBV28,TRBJ2-2,TRBD1,once,TGTGCCAGCGGGCGACAGGGTGGCACCGGGGAGCTGTTTTTT,CASGRQGGTGELFF
TRBV28,TRBJ2-1,TRBD1,NA,TGTGCCAGCAGTTTAGAAACCAACAGGGGTCCCTACAATGGGCAGTTCTTC,CASSLETNRGPYNGQFF
TRBV6-1,TRBJ2-5,NA,NA,TGTGCCAGCCTGGACAGACAGACCCAAGGGACCCAGTACTTC,CASLDRQTQGTQYF
TRBV28,TRBJ2-5,TRBD1,few,TGTGCCAGCAGTTCCCAACACAGGGGCGCCCAAGAGACCCAGTACTTC,CASSSQHRGAQETQYF
TRBV4-2,TRBJ2-7,NA,many,TGTGCCAGCAGCCAAGATCTAGTTGGGCCCGAGCAGTACTTC,CASSQDLVGPEQYF
TRBV5-6,TRBJ1-4,NA,NA,TGTGCCAGCAGCCGAGTCGCAACTAATGAAAAACTGTTTTTT,CASSRVATNEKLFF
TRBV6-5,TRBJ1-1,TRBD1,NA,TGTGCCAGCAGCTACTCAACAGGGGAAATTCAAGCTTTCTTT,CASSYSTGEIQAFF
TRBV11-2,TRBJ2-7,NA,NA,TGTGCCAGCAGCTTAGCTCCGGGAATAGGGGAGCACTACTTC,CASSLAPGIGEHYF
TRBV11-2,TRBJ2-5,TRBD2,NA,TGTACCAGCAGCTTCCTCGGGACTAGACAAGGGACCCAGTACTTC,CTSSFLGTRQGTQYF
TRBV11-2,TRBJ2-1,NA,NA,TGTGCCAGCAGCAATCAGGACATTGAGCAGTTCTTC,CASSNQDIEQFF
TRBV4-1,TRBJ2-7,NA,many,TGCGCCAGCAGCCAAATGGCGAAGGCGTACGAGCAGTACTTC,CASSQMAKAYEQYF
TRBV11-3,TRBJ2-3,TRBD1,NA,TGTGCCAGCAGCCTCGGACAGGGGGCAGATATGCAATATTTT,CASSLGQGADMQYF
TRBV7-8,TRBJ2-1,NA,many,TGTGCCAGCAGCTTAGCACGGAATATCTACAATGAGCAGTTCTTC,CASSLARNIYNEQFF
TRBV5-1,TRBJ2-3,TRBD1,few,TGCGCCAGCAGCTTGGTACAGGGGGAAACAGATACGCAGTATTTT,CASSLVQGETDTQYF
TRBV29-1,TRBJ2-2,NA,NA,NA,CSVAHGTGEMSF
TRBV10-3,TRBJ2-7,NA,NA,TGTGCCATCAGTAGGCCCCCACCCAATGCCTACGAGCAGTACTTC,CAISRPPPNAYEQYF
TRBV5-6,TRBJ2-3,NA,many,TGTGCCAGCAGCTTGGGACCCGTGACGTCAGATACGCAGTATTTT,CASSLGPVTSDTQYF
TRBV7-9,TRBJ2-1,TRBD1,NA,TGTGCCAGCAGCCTCCGGGACAGGGATGTCGATGAGCAGTTCTTC,CASSLRDRDVDEQFF
TRBV6-6,TRBJ2-5,NA,NA,TGTGCCAACAGTTACTCGAGATGGACTCAAGAGACCCAGTACTTC,CANSYSRWTQETQYF
TRBV12-3/TRBV12-4,TRBJ2-3,NA,NA,TGTGCCAGCAGCACTGACTACACTTATACGCAGTATTTT,CASSTDYTYTQYF
TRBV5-6,TRBJ2-5,NA,few,TGTGCCAGCAGCGAATACCGGGAGACCCAGTACTTC,CASSEYRETQYF
TRBV10-3,TRBJ1-5,NA,NA,TGTGCCGTCAGTGAGTCGGAAACAGGGCAGGGTCGGCCCCAGCATTTT,CAVSESETGQGRPQHF
TRBV12-3/TRBV12-4,TRBJ2-7,NA,NA,TGTGCCAGCAGGCCTACGGGCTCCGCAGGGGAACAGTACTTC,CASRPTGSAGEQYF
TRBV10-2,TRBJ2-1,TRBD2,NA,TGCGCCAGCAGTGTCCCCTACGGGGGGGGTGGCTCCTACGATGAGCAGTTCTTC,CASSVPYGGGGSYDEQFF
TRBV6-6,TRBJ1-1,NA,once,TGTGCCAGCAGTTACAGGGGTGAGACTGAAGCTTTCTTT,CASSYRGETEAFF
TRBV5-6,TRBJ1-5,NA,NA,TGTGCCGGCAGCTTGGAGGGCTCGGGCAATCAGCCCCAGCATTTT,CAGSLEGSGNQPQHF
TRBV5-1,TRBJ2-1,TRBD1,NA,TGCGCCAGGGTCCCGGGACAGGGGGCCCCTTCCTCCTACAATGAGCAGTTCTTC,CARVPGQGAPSSYNEQFF
TRBV4-3,TRBJ2-2,TRBD1,NA,TGCGCCAGCAGCCAAACCGGGACAGGGGCCACAGGGGAGCTGTTTTTT,CASSQTGTGATGELFF
TRBV6-6,TRBJ1-5,NA,NA,TGTGCCAGCAGCACAAACCCTGAGAGGGGACCCTGGGGTAGCAATCAGCCCCAGCATTTT,CASSTNPERGPWGSNQPQHF
TRBV4-2,TRBJ2-7,NA,NA,TGTGCCAGCCAAGGTCGGATACTGTCCTACGAGCAGTACTTC,CASQGRILSYEQYF
TRBV6-2/TRBV6-3,TRBJ2-7,TRBD2,NA,TGTGTCAGCAGCACTCCGACTAGCGGAGGGTACGAGCAGTACTTC,CVSSTPTSGGYEQYF
TRBV11-2,TRBJ1-4,NA,few,TGTGTCAGCAGCTTAGTCTTTCGGACAGTGGGCGAAAAACTGTTTTTT,CVSSLVFRTVGEKLFF
TRBV6-1,TRBJ1-3,NA,NA,TGTGCCAGCAGTGAAGCACACTCTGGAAACACCACATATTTT,CASSEAHSGNTTYF
TRBV5-1,TRBJ2-5,NA,many,TGCGCCAGCAGCTTGGCGTTGATCAGGGAGGAGACCCAGTACTTC,CASSLALIREETQYF
TRBV11-2,TRBJ2-5,NA,NA,TGTGCCAACAGCTTAGGTAGGGGGATCGGACAAGAGGCCCAGTACTTC,CANSLGRGIGQEAQYF
TRBV11-2,TRBJ2-1,NA,NA,TGTGCCAGCAGTTGGAACCAAAGTGAGCACTTCTTC,CASSWNQSEHFF
TRBV11-3,TRBJ2-2,NA,NA,TGTGCCAGCAGCTGGAGCGGCGCCGGGGAACTGTTTTTT,CASSWSGAGELFF
TRBV10-3,TRBJ2-7,TRBD2,many,TGTGCCATCAGTACCAGCGGGACTGCCTACGAGCAGTACTTC,CAISTSGTAYEQYF
TRBV6-1,TRBJ1-1,NA,NA,TGTGCCAGCAGTGTAGGGGAAGGGACTGAAGCTTTCTTT,CASSVGEGTEAFF
TRBV11-2,TRBJ2-1,NA,once,TGTGCCAGCGGCTATAGGAGTGGTGAGCAGTTCTTC,CASGYRSGEQFF